These T cell receptor beta chains were read from a single sample in a study of PD-L1 blockade in urothelial cancer. Some clones are missing from TCRdb's copy, which holds only in-frame ones; the method was immunoSEQ multiplex PCR. The repertoire consists of over 75,000 clones, with about 83% occurring once and the leading ten covering 14%. This specimen consisted of PBMCs, obtained around atezolizumab (anti-PD-L1) treatment. Receptors originate from a man in his 60s with urothelial cancer. Each CDR3 is given with its conserved first and last residue. Fields, in order: CDR3 protein, CDR3 DNA, J gene, clone size, D gene, V gene. A D gene is named only where the DNA matches it firmly. Rows give clone size only sometimes, using once, few, many, or a class for an expanded clone.

CDR3aa: CASSTDIAYEQYF; CDR3nt: TGTGCCAGCAGCACTGACATAGCCTACGAGCAGTACTTC; j_gene: TRBJ2-7; abundance: -; d_gene: -; v_gene: TRBV11-3
CDR3aa: CASSPVTSNSGANVLTF; CDR3nt: TGTGCCAGCAGCCCTGTTACTAGTAACTCTGGGGCCAACGTCCTGACTTTC; j_gene: TRBJ2-6; abundance: few; d_gene: -; v_gene: TRBV7-9
CDR3aa: CASSERGLTDTQYF; CDR3nt: TGTGCCAGCAGCGAGCGGGGCCTCACAGATACGCAGTATTTT; j_gene: TRBJ2-3; abundance: -; d_gene: TRBD2; v_gene: TRBV9
CDR3aa: CASTSNTGELFF; CDR3nt: TGTGCCAGCACCAGTAACACCGGGGAGCTGTTTTTT; j_gene: TRBJ2-2; abundance: -; d_gene: -; v_gene: TRBV27
CDR3aa: CASSLFGTGFSEQYF; CDR3nt: TGTGCCAGCAGTCTGTTCGGGACAGGGTTCTCCGAGCAGTACTTC; j_gene: TRBJ2-7; abundance: -; d_gene: TRBD1; v_gene: TRBV27
CDR3aa: CASSVLSGGGTDTQYF; CDR3nt: TGTGCCAGCAGCGTGTTGAGCGGGGGGGGCACAGATACGCAGTATTTT; j_gene: TRBJ2-3; abundance: -; d_gene: TRBD2; v_gene: TRBV9
CDR3aa: CASDKGGGSSYEQYF; CDR3nt: TGTGCCAGCGATAAAGGTGGCGGGAGCTCCTACGAGCAGTACTTC; j_gene: TRBJ2-7; abundance: -; d_gene: TRBD2; v_gene: TRBV9
CDR3aa: CASRRFATNEKLFF; CDR3nt: TGTGCCAGCAGGAGATTTGCAACTAATGAAAAACTGTTTTTT; j_gene: TRBJ1-4; abundance: -; d_gene: -; v_gene: TRBV6-5
CDR3aa: CAWSLGRNYEQYF; CDR3nt: TGTGCCTGGAGCTTGGGCCGCAACTACGAGCAGTACTTC; j_gene: TRBJ2-7; abundance: -; d_gene: -; v_gene: TRBV30
CDR3aa: CPGQGSGNTIYF; CDR3nt: TGCCCCGGACAGGGCTCTGGAAACACCATATATTTT; j_gene: TRBJ1-3; abundance: -; d_gene: TRBD1; v_gene: TRBV6-7
CDR3aa: CASSSLDSSNQPQHF; CDR3nt: TGTGCCAGCAGTTCCCTGGACAGCAGCAATCAGCCCCAGCATTTT; j_gene: TRBJ1-5; abundance: -; d_gene: -; v_gene: TRBV28
CDR3aa: CASSSTGLDNEKLFF; CDR3nt: TGCGCCAGCAGTTCGACAGGGTTGGATAATGAAAAACTGTTTTTT; j_gene: TRBJ1-4; abundance: -; d_gene: TRBD1; v_gene: TRBV5-1
CDR3aa: CASSVLEDQDTEAFF; CDR3nt: TGTGCCAGCAGTGTGTTGGAGGATCAGGACACTGAAGCTTTCTTT; j_gene: TRBJ1-1; abundance: -; d_gene: -; v_gene: TRBV6-4
CDR3aa: CASSFFTAGDRVNNEQFF; CDR3nt: TGTGCCAGCAGCTTTTTCACCGCCGGCGACAGGGTTAACAATGAGCAGTTCTTC; j_gene: TRBJ2-1; abundance: -; d_gene: TRBD1; v_gene: TRBV11-2
CDR3aa: CASSPPAGEHNYGYTF; CDR3nt: TGTGCCAGCTCACCACCGGCAGGGGAACATAACTATGGCTACACCTTC; j_gene: TRBJ1-2; abundance: -; d_gene: -; v_gene: TRBV18
CDR3aa: CASSYSGRGVGGTQYF; CDR3nt: TGTGCCAGCAGTTACTCAGGCAGGGGGGTTGGGGGTACGCAGTATTTT; j_gene: TRBJ2-3; abundance: -; d_gene: -; v_gene: TRBV6-5
CDR3aa: CSVGGTSNYGYTF; CDR3nt: TGCAGCGTTGGGGGCACCTCTAACTATGGCTACACCTTC; j_gene: TRBJ1-2; abundance: -; d_gene: -; v_gene: TRBV29-1